The 27 T cell receptor beta chains below were found in one sample sequenced in a study of blood T cell repertoires in COVID-19. Assay: immunoSEQ multiplex PCR; the TCRdb copy retains only in-frame clones and omits some. The sample lists 150,000 to 250,000 clones, around 90% seen once, with 2% to 2.5% in the top ten. The sample comprised PBMCs or T cells enriched from blood (not recorded which). These receptors originate from a woman aged 30 to 39 who had recovered from COVID-19.

This clone was observed a few times. The rearrangement joins TRBV27 to TRBJ2-7; 9 bases map to TRBD2. The V segment lost 5 bases and the J segment 0 bases; nucleotides outside the gene matches: 5. The germline V gene has CDR1 MNHEY and CDR2 SMNVEV (reference sequence). The CDR3 runs to 15 residues. CDR3 sequence reads: CASSRVSGSSYEQYF. CDR3 bases: TGTGCCAGCAGTCGAGTTAGCGGGAGCTCCTACGAGCAGTACTTC.

The V call is TRBV18, the J call TRBJ1-5; 9 bases are shared with TRBD1. With 3 bases clipped from V and 11 bases from J, the junction kept 14 bases outside the gene matches. The CDR3 loop spans 16 amino acids. Germline V gene lookup returns CDR1 KGHSH and CDR2 LQKENI. Here the CDR3 reads CASSPTGTGTRSAQHF. The CDR3 DNA reads as TGTGCCAGCTCACCCACCGGGACAGGGACCCGATCAGCCCAGCATTTT.

This clone was counted only a few times. The chain carries TRBV5-1 and TRBJ1-4; D ambiguous. The V gene's germline CDR1 is SGHRS and CDR2 YFSETQ. The CDR3 has 14 amino acids. V was shortened by 0 bases and J by 8 bases, with 11 bases between the two germline ends. As DNA, the CDR3 is TGCGCCAGCAGCTTGGACGGTTCGAGCGAAAAACTGTTTTTT. This encodes CASSLDGSSEKLFF.

This clone has only one observation. The rearrangement joins TRBV6-5 to TRBJ1-1; D unclear. Germline CDR1 is MNHEY and CDR2 is SVGAGI. The CDR3 contains 15 residues. The germline V and J ends were trimmed by 6 bases and 0 bases, with 14 bases remaining between them. The CDR3 coding sequence is TGTGCCAGCAGCCCAGAAATCTTGTTGAACACTGAAGCTTTCTTT. It specifies CASSPEILLNTEAFF.

This clone was seen only a few times. This chain uses TRBV30 with TRBJ1-4; D is ambiguous. The CDR3 spans 13 residues. Germline CDR1 is GTSNPN and CDR2 is SVGIG (reference sequence). With 3 bases removed from V and 8 bases from J, the gap between germline ends came to 13 bases. The CDR3 spells CAWSGAGGEKLFF. DNA for the CDR3: TGTGCCTGGAGCGGTGCGGGAGGAGAAAAACTGTTTTTT.

This chain uses TRBV11-1 with TRBJ2-3; 8 bases match TRBD2. There are 14 residues in the CDR3. After removal of 5 bases from V and 5 bases from J, the junction contained 6 bases not matched to a gene. CDR1 and CDR2 from the germline V gene are SGHAT and FQDESV (reference sequence). The chain's CDR3 is CASSTGGAIDTQYF. Here the CDR3 DNA reads TGTGCCAGCAGCACCGGGGGGGCGATAGATACGCAGTATTTT.

V and J are TRBV11-3 and TRBJ2-1; perhaps TRBD1 as D (5 bases). The length of the CDR3 is 15 residues. The germline V gene has CDR1 SGHNT and CDR2 YENEEA. V lost 5 bases and J lost 0, with 11 bases in between. The CDR3 coding sequence is TGTGCCAGCAGCGCCAGGGATTCCTCCTACAATGAGCAGTTCTTC. Its translation: CASSARDSSYNEQFF.

V is TRBV5-8 and J is TRBJ1-5; 12 bases line up with TRBD1. CDR1 SGHTS and CDR2 YDEGEE come from the germline V gene. This CDR3 is built from 14 residues. The junction had 5 bases not matched to a gene; V was cut back by 4 bases and J by 9 bases. The CDR3 protein is CASSPRDRGRPQHF. CDR3 DNA sequence: TGTGCCAGCAGCCCGCGGGACAGGGGGCGGCCCCAGCATTTT.

This sequence joins TRBV5-8 and TRBJ1-1; TRBD1 is a possible D gene (6 bases). The CDR3 runs to 16 residues. Trimming left V 0 bases short and J 4 bases short, with 16 bases between. Germline loops: CDR1 SGHTS, CDR2 YDEGEE. The DNA of the CDR3 is TGTGCCAGCAGCTTGGCCAGGGGCCCCTCTGGCACTGAAGCTTTCTTT. It encodes CASSLARGPSGTEAFF.

V gene TRBV11-3 combines with J gene TRBJ2-3, with D maybe TRBD2 (6 bases). V lost 5 bases and J 6 bases, leaving 21 bases between the germline ends. CDR1 is SGHNT and CDR2 is YENEEA in the germline V gene. The CDR3 length is 16 residues. In DNA, the CDR3 is TGTGCCAGCAGCCCCCATAGCGGTGGAGGTACGGATACGCAGTATTTT. The encoded protein is CASSPHSGGGTDTQYF.

The CDR3 bases are TGTGCCAGCAGCCAGGGGGACACGAACACTGAAGCTTTCTTT. Residues: CASSQGDTNTEAFF. The chain uses TRBV11-3 and TRBJ1-1; 7 positions agree with TRBD1. The CDR3 totals 14 residues. CDR1 and CDR2 (germline): SGHNT, YENEEA. The V segment lost 5 bases and the J segment 1 base; nucleotides outside the gene matches: 4.

The gene calls are TRBV27 and TRBJ1-2, with 8 positions matching TRBD1. CDR3 length: 17 amino acids. The germline CDR1 and CDR2 sequences are MNHEY and SMNVEV (reference sequence). The V and J ends lost 0 bases and 5 bases, in that order; junction bases with no gene match: 11. Written as DNA, the CDR3 is TGTGCCAGCAGTTTATCGGACAGGACAGGGTCTTGGTATGGCTACACCTTC. It yields the protein CASSLSDRTGSWYGYTF.

For the CDR3, the DNA is TGTGCCAGCAGCTCATACGCCGGGCCAAGGGGCACTGAAGCTTTCTTT. As protein: CASSSYAGPRGTEAFF. The chain is built from TRBV5-4 and TRBJ1-1; possible D gene TRBD1, 5 bases. V was shortened by 3 bases and J by 4 bases, with 19 bases between the two germline ends. Germline values: CDR1 SGHNT, CDR2 YYREEE (reference sequence). The CDR3 is 16 amino acids.

V usage is TRBV6-1 and J usage is TRBJ1-2; 8 positions match TRBD1. Unmatched junction bases numbered 1, after V lost 0 bases and J lost 1 base. The CDR3 spans 15 residues. Germline V gives CDR1 MNHNS, CDR2 SASEGT. The CDR3 DNA follows: TGTGCCAGCAGTGAAGCACAGGGGGTTAACTATGGCTACACCTTC. The encoded protein is CASSEAQGVNYGYTF.

This chain links TRBV12-3 or TRBV12-4 with TRBJ2-7; D is ambiguous. The V gene lost 8 bases and the J gene lost 5 bases, with 16 bases spanning the gap. This CDR3 comprises 13 residues. The CDR3 loop is CASAPSRVDEQYF. The DNA for the CDR3 is TGTGCCAGCGCCCCCTCTCGGGTCGACGAGCAGTACTTC.

This chain connects TRBV5-1 to TRBJ1-1; no reliable D call. Germline V gene lookup returns CDR1 SGHRS and CDR2 YFSETQ. V dropped 4 bases and J dropped 5 bases, with 12 bases sitting between them. There are 13 residues in the CDR3. In DNA form, the CDR3 reads TGCGCCAGCAGCCCACGTCGGGAAACTGAAGCTTTCTTT. This encodes CASSPRRETEAFF.

This clone was counted between two and nine times. The genes are TRBV5-1 and TRBJ1-4; D remains ambiguous. This CDR3 contains 17 residues. Per germline, CDR1 SGHRS and CDR2 YFSETQ. The V end lost 4 bases, the J end lost 6 bases, and 22 bases lay between the germline ends. CDR3 amino acids: CASSRTQSREAHEKLFF. CDR3 bases: TGCGCCAGCAGCCGTACCCAATCGAGGGAGGCCCATGAAAAACTGTTTTTT.

The chain has TRBV9 and TRBJ2-7; 9 bases align to TRBD2. The germline CDR1 and CDR2 sequences are SGDLS and YYNGEE. The CDR3 is made up of 16 amino acids. V lost 7 bases and J lost 0; bases outside the gene matches: 11. DNA for the CDR3: TGTGCCAGCCCTACGGCTAGCGGGGATAGCTCCTACGAGCAGTACTTC. Its translation: CASPTASGDSSYEQYF.

This chain joins TRBV27 and TRBJ2-3, with 7 bases identical to TRBD1. The trim removed 5 bases at V and 6 bases at J, leaving 17 bases unmatched. The CDR3 spans 17 residues. Germline lookup yields CDR1 MNHEY and CDR2 SMNVEV (reference sequence). This chain's CDR3 is CASSPYATGDLADTQYF. As DNA, the CDR3 is TGTGCCAGCAGTCCTTATGCCACAGGGGACCTGGCCGATACGCAGTATTTT.

The chain recombines TRBV7-6 with TRBJ2-3; a possible D gene is TRBD2 (5 bases). The V gene's germline CDR1 is SGHVS and CDR2 FNYEAQ. The V and J ends lost 3 bases and 3 bases respectively, with 10 bases between them. This CDR3 spans 14 amino acids. CDR3 in DNA: TGTGCCAGCAGCTTCGGGGTCTTTACAGATACGCAGTATTTT. As protein: CASSFGVFTDTQYF.

This chain's CDR3 is CAISESTGVGEKLFF. CDR3 nucleotide sequence: TGTGCCATCAGTGAGTCTACCGGGGTCGGCGAAAAACTGTTTTTT. The chain combines TRBV10-3 with TRBJ1-4; the D is unclear. Per the germline V gene, CDR1 is ENHRY and CDR2 is SYGVKD. The V end lost 0 bases, the J end lost 8 bases, and 13 bases lay between the germline ends. The CDR3 is 15 residues long.

This rearrangement joins TRBV10-3 to TRBJ2-3; D is possibly TRBD2 (6 bases). The V end was cut by 3 bases, the J end by 4 bases, with 14 bases between. Germline V lookup: CDR1 ENHRY, CDR2 SYGVKD. CDR3 length: 15 amino acids. The CDR3: CAISDSATSADTQYF. The DNA of the CDR3 is TGTGCCATCAGTGATAGCGCGACTAGTGCAGATACGCAGTATTTT.

The chain employs TRBV9 and TRBJ1-5, with 9 bases identical to TRBD1. The V segment lost 5 bases and the J segment 9 bases; nucleotides outside the gene matches: 9. The CDR3 covers 14 residues. Germline lookup yields CDR1 SGDLS and CDR2 YYNGEE. CDR3 loop: CASSFDRGGGPQHF. The CDR3 region has the DNA TGTGCCAGCAGTTTCGACAGGGGGGGTGGGCCCCAGCATTTT.

This clone has only a few counts. The rearrangement joins TRBV3-1 (or the pseudogene TRBV3-2) to TRBJ2-5; 7 positions match TRBD1. The V and J ends lost 4 bases and 4 bases, in that order; junction bases with no gene match: 0. Germline values: CDR1 LGHDT, CDR2 YNNKEL (reference sequence). The CDR3 runs 12 residues. The CDR3 loop reads CASSPGGETQYF. CDR3 in DNA: TGTGCCAGCAGCCCAGGGGGAGAGACCCAGTACTTC.

V usage is TRBV5-8 and J usage is TRBJ1-2; 7 positions agree with TRBD1. CDR1 and CDR2 from the germline V gene are SGHTS and YDEGEE. CDR3 length equals 15 residues. With 3 bases clipped from V and 0 bases from J, the junction kept 5 bases outside the gene matches. CDR3 region: CASSWTGRANYGYTF. The CDR3 DNA is TGTGCCAGCAGCTGGACAGGCCGAGCTAACTATGGCTACACCTTC.

The chain couples TRBV7-8 to TRBJ1-5, with TRBD1 as a possible D gene (6 bases). Between the trimmed V and J ends, which lost 2 bases and 9 bases, there was a span of 11 bases. The CDR3 totals 13 residues. Germline-derived CDR1 and CDR2 are SGHVS and FQNEAQ. DNA of the CDR3: TGTGCCAGCAGCTTACAACAGGGAGTGCCCCAGCATTTT. This sequence encodes CASSLQQGVPQHF. The entire variable domain, with the rest obtained from reference TRBV7-8 and TRBJ1-5, is as follows: GAGVSQSPRYKVAKRGQDVALRCDPISGHVSLFWYQQALGQGPEFLTYFQNEAQLDKSGLPSDRFFAERPEGSVSTLKIQRTQQEDSAVYLCASSLQQGVPQHFGDGTRLSIL.

J is TRBJ2-2 and V is TRBV7-6, with 8 positions matching TRBD2. J gave up 6 bases and V 5 bases, and 5 bases lay outside the gene matches. The CDR3 has 14 residues. The germline V gene has CDR1 SGHVS and CDR2 FNYEAQ. This chain's CDR3 is CASSRAGEAGELFF. In nucleotides, the CDR3 is TGTGCCAGCAGCCGAGCGGGAGAGGCCGGGGAGCTGTTTTTT.